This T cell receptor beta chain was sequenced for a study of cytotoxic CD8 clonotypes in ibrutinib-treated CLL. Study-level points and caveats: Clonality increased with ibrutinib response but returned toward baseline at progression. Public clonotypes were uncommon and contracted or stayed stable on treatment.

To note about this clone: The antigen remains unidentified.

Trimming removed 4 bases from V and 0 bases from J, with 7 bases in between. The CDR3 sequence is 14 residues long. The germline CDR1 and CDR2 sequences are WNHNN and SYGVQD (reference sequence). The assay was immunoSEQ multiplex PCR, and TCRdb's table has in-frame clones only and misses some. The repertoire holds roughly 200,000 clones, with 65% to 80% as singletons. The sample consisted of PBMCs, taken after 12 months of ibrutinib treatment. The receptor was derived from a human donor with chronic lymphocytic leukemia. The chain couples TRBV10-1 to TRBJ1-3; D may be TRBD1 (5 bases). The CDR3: CASSGGASGNTIYF. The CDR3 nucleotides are TGCGCCAGCAGTGGAGGGGCCTCTGGAAACACCATATATTTT.